A single sample is the source of the 26 T cell receptor beta chains below, sequenced in a study of blood T cell repertoires in COVID-19. Sequencing used immunoSEQ multiplex PCR; TCRdb keeps in-frame clones, though not all of them. The table includes about 180,000 clones, just over 85% detected once. The sequencing input was peripheral blood. These receptors were collected from a middle-aged man with active or convalescent COVID-19.

V is TRBV28 and J is TRBJ1-4, with D possibly TRBD1 on 6 matching bases. The CDR3 is 16 residues long. V was pared by 3 bases and J by 8 bases, with 19 bases between. The germline V gene encodes CDR1 MDHEN and CDR2 SYDVKM. In nucleotides, the CDR3 is TGTGCCAGCAGTTTCCCCCGGGACAATGTTAGGGAAAAACTGTTTTTT. Translated: CASSFPRDNVREKLFF.

Only one count was recorded for this clone. The rearrangement joins TRBV3-1 (or the pseudogene TRBV3-2) to TRBJ1-6; D uncertain. The germline V gene encodes CDR1 LGHDT and CDR2 YNNKEL (reference sequence). The CDR3 is 14 residues long. V gave up 1 base and J gave up 10 bases, with 11 bases separating them. The CDR3 region has the DNA TGTGCCAGCAGCCAAGGGTGGGTCGGGTCACCCCTCCACTTT. Its protein product is CASSQGWVGSPLHF.

This chain uses TRBV25-1 with TRBJ1-2; 8 nucleotides line up with TRBD1. The CDR3 length is 13 residues. Looked up from germline, CDR1 is MGHDK and CDR2 is SYGVNS. V shed 3 bases, J shed 5 bases, and the junction held 2 bases outside the gene matches. The CDR3 region is CASSDRGLYGYTF. The CDR3 region has the DNA TGTGCCAGCAGTGACAGGGGGCTATATGGCTACACCTTC.

The chain is built from TRBV12-3 or TRBV12-4 and TRBJ1-2, with TRBD1 matching over 7 bases. This CDR3 spans 13 amino acids. The V and J ends lost 7 bases and 2 bases, in that order; junction bases with no gene match: 4. This CDR3 is CASTKTGNYGYTF. Here the CDR3 DNA reads TGTGCCAGCACTAAGACAGGGAACTATGGCTACACCTTC.

This clone was detected only once. This chain's CDR3 is CASSTGFHQPQHF. CDR3 DNA: TGTGCCAGCAGTACAGGGTTCCATCAGCCCCAGCATTTT. This chain links TRBV12-3 or TRBV12-4 with TRBJ1-5; perhaps TRBD1 as D (6 bases). The CDR3 loop spans 13 amino acids. V lost 5 bases to trimming and J lost 5 bases, with 10 bases between them.

The rearrangement uses TRBV5-1 and TRBJ2-7; TRBD2 agrees at 7 bases. The CDR3 length is 13 residues. The V gene end was trimmed by 6 bases and the J gene end by 7 bases; junction bases not matched to a gene: 10. The V gene's germline CDR1 is SGHRS and CDR2 YFSETQ. CDR3 protein: CASNSGGGGEQYF. In DNA, the CDR3 is TGCGCCAGCAACTCGGGAGGCGGTGGAGAGCAGTACTTC.

The chain links TRBV27 to TRBJ2-7, with 8 bases fitting TRBD2. Looked up from germline, CDR1 is MNHEY and CDR2 is SMNVEV (reference sequence). V shed 8 bases and J 4 bases; nucleotides not matched to a gene: 13. The CDR3 runs to 15 residues. The CDR3 loop is CASGSKLAGLYEQYF. DNA of the CDR3: TGTGCCAGCGGATCGAAGCTAGCGGGCTTGTACGAGCAGTACTTC.

CDR3 residues: CASSEFPRYGYTF. CDR3 nucleotides: TGTGCCAGCAGTGAATTTCCCCGGTATGGCTACACCTTC. J is TRBJ1-2 and V is TRBV6-1; D not certain. CDR1 MNHNS and CDR2 SASEGT come from the germline V gene. V gave up 2 bases and J gave up 5 bases, with 9 bases separating them. The CDR3 length is 13 residues.

The V and J genes are TRBV5-1 and TRBJ1-5; D perhaps matches TRBD1 (5 bases). V was trimmed by 0 bases and J by 3 bases, leaving 13 bases between them. This CDR3 is 16 amino acids long. CDR1 and CDR2 (germline): SGHRS, YFSETQ. The CDR3 reads CASSLDSRGHNQPQHF. CDR3 nucleotides: TGCGCCAGCAGCTTGGACAGTAGGGGCCACAATCAGCCCCAGCATTTT.

The CDR3 DNA sequence: TGTGCCAGTAGTACTCCGACAGGAATGAACACTGAAGCTTTCTTT. It is translated as CASSTPTGMNTEAFF. The J gene is TRBJ1-1, the V gene TRBV19; D is possibly TRBD1 (6 bases). Between the trimmed V and J ends, which lost 4 bases and 0 bases, there was a span of 12 bases. CDR3 length: 15 amino acids. The germline V gene encodes CDR1 LNHDA and CDR2 SQIVND (reference sequence).

J is TRBJ2-1 and V is TRBV29-1; tentatively, D is TRBD1 (6 bases). Germline CDR1 and CDR2: SQVTM and ANQGSEA. This CDR3 contains 12 residues. V lost 7 bases to trimming and J lost 9 bases, with 16 bases between them. The CDR3 reads CSGGPTGIEQFF. As DNA, the CDR3 is TGCAGCGGGGGCCCCACAGGGATTGAGCAGTTCTTC.

The chain recombines TRBV18 with TRBJ2-2; D is undetermined. The V end was cut by 3 bases, the J end by 7 bases, with 9 bases between. This CDR3 comprises 13 residues. Germline V gene sequence: CDR1 KGHSH, CDR2 LQKENI. This CDR3 is CASSPRVVGELFF. CDR3 DNA: TGTGCCAGCTCACCCCGGGTCGTCGGGGAGCTGTTTTTT.

This clone came up a few times. The chain carries TRBV11-1 and TRBJ2-7, with D possibly TRBD1 on 6 matching bases. Germline V lookup: CDR1 SGHAT, CDR2 FQDESV (reference sequence). CDR3 length: 14 residues. V lost 3 bases to trimming and J lost 3 bases, with 12 bases between them. This CDR3 is CASSFWAGDYEQYF. The CDR3 DNA reads TGTGCCAGCAGCTTTTGGGCAGGGGACTACGAGCAGTACTTC.

The J gene is TRBJ1-5, the V gene TRBV10-1; D possibly corresponds to TRBD1 (6 bases). Trimming left V 0 bases short and J 0 bases short, with 18 bases between. The germline CDR1 and CDR2 sequences are WNHNN and SYGVQD (reference sequence). The CDR3 spans 19 residues. The CDR3 is CASSESKQGRKISNQPQHF. In DNA, the CDR3 is TGCGCCAGCAGTGAGTCAAAACAGGGTCGCAAAATTAGCAATCAGCCCCAGCATTTT.

The chain joins TRBV3-1 (or the pseudogene TRBV3-2) to TRBJ2-4, with 10 bases matching TRBD2. After removal of 0 bases from V and 7 bases from J, the junction contained 9 bases not matched to a gene. The CDR3 totals 17 residues. Germline-derived CDR1 and CDR2 are LGHDT and YNNKEL (reference sequence). CDR3: CASSQDFITSGNNIQYF. The CDR3 DNA sequence: TGTGCCAGCAGCCAAGATTTTATTACTAGCGGGAATAACATTCAGTACTTC.

The CDR3 bases are TGTGCCAGTACCTCGGAGGGTGGGGAGACCCAGTACTTC. Translating gives CASTSEGGETQYF. V usage is TRBV19 and J usage is TRBJ2-5; D is perhaps TRBD2 (6 bases). The CDR3 covers 13 residues. V lost 7 bases to trimming and J lost 5 bases, with 14 bases between them. The germline V gene encodes CDR1 LNHDA and CDR2 SQIVND (reference sequence).

The sample holds a few counts of this clone. The chain recombines TRBV6-5 with TRBJ1-2; D is possibly TRBD1 (6 bases). V was pared by 5 bases and J by 0 bases, with 10 bases between. Germline CDR1 reads MNHEY; CDR2 reads SVGAGI. The CDR3 consists of 14 residues. In DNA, the CDR3 is TGTGCCAGCAGTCGCGACAGGTCTAACTATGGCTACACCTTC. Translation gives CASSRDRSNYGYTF.

The rearrangement links TRBV3-1 (or the pseudogene TRBV3-2) to TRBJ1-6, with D hard to call. CDR3 length: 14 amino acids. Trimming stripped 1 base from V and 5 bases from J, with 6 bases between. From germline, CDR1 is LGHDT and CDR2 YNNKEL (reference sequence). CDR3 bases: TGTGCCAGCAGCCAAGGAGATCATAATTCACCCCTCCACTTT. It translates to CASSQGDHNSPLHF.

CDR3 DNA sequence: TGTGCCAGCAGTCGGGACAGGGAGACAGATACGCAGTATTTT. Translated, it gives CASSRDRETDTQYF. This rearrangement joins TRBV27 to TRBJ2-3, with 9 bases that match TRBD1. The V gene end was trimmed by 5 bases and the J gene end by 3 bases; junction bases not matched to a gene: 3. The length of the CDR3 is 14 residues. CDR1 is MNHEY and CDR2 is SMNVEV in the germline V gene (reference sequence).

This clone was seen only once. The chain joins TRBV3-1 (or the pseudogene TRBV3-2) to TRBJ1-1; D not certain. This CDR3 has 12 residues. The V gene lost 2 bases and the J gene lost 4 bases, with 5 bases spanning the gap. The germline CDR1 and CDR2 sequences are LGHDT and YNNKEL (reference sequence). The CDR3: CASSQISTEAFF. In nucleotides, the CDR3 is TGTGCCAGCAGCCAAATTAGCACTGAAGCTTTCTTT.

The chain carries TRBV6-6 and TRBJ1-5; D may be TRBD1 (5 bases). CDR3 length: 16 residues. V was clipped by 0 bases and J by 0 bases, with 9 bases between them. Per the germline V gene, CDR1 is MNHNY and CDR2 is SVGAGI (reference sequence). CDR3 sequence: CASSYSTGVSNQPQHF. Written as DNA, the CDR3 is TGTGCCAGCAGTTACTCGACGGGGGTTAGCAATCAGCCCCAGCATTTT.

The J gene is TRBJ1-6, the V gene TRBV6-7, with 9 bases matching TRBD1. TRBV6-7 is designated an ORF whose function remains uncertain. This CDR3 is built from 14 residues. V lost 5 bases, J lost 11 bases, and 7 bases stayed unmatched. The CDR3 is CASSQGQGRTPLHF. The CDR3 nucleotides are TGTGCCAGCAGTCAAGGACAGGGGCGAACACCCCTCCACTTT.

The V call is TRBV7-2, the J call TRBJ2-7, with TRBD1 as a possible D gene (6 bases). V lost 5 bases and J 1 base, leaving 18 bases between the germline ends. CDR1 and CDR2 from the germline V gene are SGHTA and FQGNSA. CDR3 size: 16 residues. DNA for the CDR3: TGTGCCAGCAGCCGCAACAGCAGGGGATTATCCTACGAGCAGTACTTC. Its translation: CASSRNSRGLSYEQYF.

The rearrangement uses TRBV18 and TRBJ2-3, with 7 bases that match TRBD2. Germline V lookup: CDR1 KGHSH, CDR2 LQKENI. CDR3 length equals 16 residues. V was clipped by 4 bases and J by 0 bases; unmatched bases: 7. The CDR3 nucleotides are TGTGCCAGCTCACAAGGTGGGCGGGGGAGCACAGATACGCAGTATTTT. This encodes CASSQGGRGSTDTQYF.

The chain links TRBV11-3 to TRBJ2-1; 8 positions match TRBD1. This CDR3 contains 14 residues. From germline, CDR1 is SGHNT and CDR2 YENEEA. J was trimmed by 2 bases and V by 5 bases; bases with no gene match: 2. The CDR3 loop is CASSRTGPYNEQFF. The CDR3 bases are TGTGCCAGCAGCCGGACAGGGCCCTACAATGAGCAGTTCTTC.

This chain uses TRBV7-2 with TRBJ1-5, with 8 bases that match TRBD1. The CDR3 is made up of 16 amino acids. V trimming: 5 bases; J trimming: 4 bases; junction bases outside the gene matches: 10. Per germline, CDR1 SGHTA and CDR2 FQGNSA. CDR3 bases: TGTGCCAGCAGCCCTGGGACAGGAGGAGGAAATCAGCCCCAGCATTTT. Residues: CASSPGTGGGNQPQHF. Looking up the rest from reference TRBV7-2 and TRBJ1-5 gives the full variable domain: GAGVSQSPSNKVTEKGKDVELRCDPISGHTALYWYRQSLGQGLEFLIYFQGNSAPDKSGLPSDRFSAERTGGSVSTLTIQRTQQEDSAVYLCASSPGTGGGNQPQHFGDGTRLSIL.